Listed below are T cell receptor beta chains from one sample, sequenced in a study of shared clonotypes between healthy human individuals. The protocol was immunoSEQ multiplex PCR, while the TCRdb copy is restricted to in-frame clones and leaves out a portion. The sample comprises roughly 650,000 clones, 95% to 98% of which are singletons, and approximately 0.057% rests with the top ten. Sequencing input: naive CD4+ T cells sorted from blood. The source is a woman between 25 and 40 years old in good health. Each CDR3 is given with its conserved first and last residue. D genes are given only for firm matches. Clone size is stated in some rows and not others, as once, few, many or a class when expanded.

cdr3_aa: CASTWGQEFYEQYF
cdr3_nt: TGCGCCAGCACATGGGGACAGGAGTTCTACGAGCAGTACTTC
j_call: TRBJ2-7
clone_size: .
d_call: TRBD1
cdr3_length: 14
v_call: TRBV5-1

cdr3_aa: CSVEPSYEQYF
cdr3_nt: TGCAGTGTGGAACCGAGCTACGAGCAGTACTTC
j_call: TRBJ2-7
clone_size: .
d_call: .
cdr3_length: 11
v_call: TRBV20-1

cdr3_aa: CASYRPGYEQYF
cdr3_nt: TGTGCCAGCTACCGCCCGGGTTACGAGCAGTACTTC
j_call: TRBJ2-7
clone_size: .
d_call: .
cdr3_length: 12
v_call: TRBV2

cdr3_aa: CASSPNRGLQETQYF
cdr3_nt: TGTGCCAGCTCACCCAACAGGGGGCTCCAAGAGACCCAGTACTTC
j_call: TRBJ2-5
clone_size: .
d_call: TRBD1
cdr3_length: 15
v_call: TRBV18

cdr3_aa: CARSLTGTVNYEQYF
cdr3_nt: TGTGCCAGAAGCTTGACCGGGACAGTCAACTACGAGCAGTACTTC
j_call: TRBJ2-7
clone_size: .
d_call: TRBD1
cdr3_length: 15
v_call: TRBV5-3

cdr3_aa: CAWRGTSGRYYNEQFF
cdr3_nt: TGTGCCTGGAGAGGGACTAGCGGGAGGTACTACAATGAGCAGTTCTTC
j_call: TRBJ2-1
clone_size: .
d_call: TRBD2
cdr3_length: 16
v_call: TRBV30

cdr3_aa: CASSIRTSGRFYNEQFF
cdr3_nt: TGTGCCAGTAGTATCCGGACTAGCGGGAGATTCTACAATGAGCAGTTCTTC
j_call: TRBJ2-1
clone_size: .
d_call: TRBD2
cdr3_length: 17
v_call: TRBV19

cdr3_aa: CASSGQGDQPQHF
cdr3_nt: TGTGCCAGCAGCGGACAAGGCGATCAGCCCCAGCATTTT
j_call: TRBJ1-5
clone_size: .
d_call: .
cdr3_length: 13
v_call: TRBV7-8

cdr3_aa: CASSGQFANTGELFF
cdr3_nt: TGTGCCAGCAGTGGACAGTTCGCGAACACCGGGGAGCTGTTTTTT
j_call: TRBJ2-2
clone_size: .
d_call: .
cdr3_length: 15
v_call: TRBV2

cdr3_aa: CASSQGFQAPRGEQYF
cdr3_nt: TGCGCCAGCAGCCAGGGGTTTCAGGCCCCTCGAGGAGAGCAGTACTTC
j_call: TRBJ2-7
clone_size: .
d_call: .
cdr3_length: 16
v_call: TRBV4-1

cdr3_aa: CASSREVSYEQYF
cdr3_nt: TGTGCCAGCAGTAGGGAGGTGAGCTACGAGCAGTACTTC
j_call: TRBJ2-7
clone_size: .
d_call: .
cdr3_length: 13
v_call: TRBV27

cdr3_aa: CASSLARQALEAFF
cdr3_nt: TGTGCCAGCAGCTTAGCCCGACAGGCTCTGGAAGCTTTCTTT
j_call: TRBJ1-1
clone_size: .
d_call: .
cdr3_length: 14
v_call: TRBV11-1

cdr3_aa: CTSRDTTNEKLFF
cdr3_nt: TGCACCAGCAGGGACACTACTAATGAAAAACTGTTTTTT
j_call: TRBJ1-4
clone_size: .
d_call: .
cdr3_length: 13
v_call: TRBV1

cdr3_aa: CASSLPRDASGELFF
cdr3_nt: TGCGCCAGCAGCCTTCCCCGGGACGCGTCGGGGGAGCTGTTTTTT
j_call: TRBJ2-2
clone_size: once
d_call: .
cdr3_length: 15
v_call: TRBV5-1

cdr3_aa: CASQWGVYSGNTIYF
cdr3_nt: TGTGCCAGCCAATGGGGGGTCTACTCTGGAAACACCATATATTTT
j_call: TRBJ1-3
clone_size: .
d_call: .
cdr3_length: 15
v_call: TRBV28

cdr3_aa: CASRLQAQTGAGELFF
cdr3_nt: TGCGCCAGCAGACTCCAAGCCCAAACAGGGGCCGGGGAGCTGTTTTTT
j_call: TRBJ2-2
clone_size: .
d_call: TRBD1
cdr3_length: 16
v_call: TRBV5-1

cdr3_aa: CAISEEDYGYTF
cdr3_nt: TGTGCCATCAGTGAAGAGGACTATGGCTACACCTTC
j_call: TRBJ1-2
clone_size: .
d_call: .
cdr3_length: 12
v_call: TRBV10-3

cdr3_aa: CASKRGQGADYGYTF
cdr3_nt: TGTGCCAGCAAAAGGGGACAGGGGGCAGACTATGGCTACACCTTC
j_call: TRBJ1-2
clone_size: .
d_call: TRBD1
cdr3_length: 15
v_call: TRBV6-5

cdr3_aa: CASSWSGQPMDTQYF
cdr3_nt: TGTGCCAGCAGCTGGTCGGGACAGCCCATGGATACGCAGTATTTT
j_call: TRBJ2-3
clone_size: .
d_call: TRBD1
cdr3_length: 15
v_call: TRBV5-4

cdr3_aa: CASSLWTSGRTNNEQFF
cdr3_nt: TGTGCCAGTAGTCTTTGGACTAGCGGGAGGACAAACAATGAGCAGTTCTTC
j_call: TRBJ2-1
clone_size: .
d_call: TRBD2
cdr3_length: 17
v_call: TRBV19

cdr3_aa: CASSPQRREGSYNEQFF
cdr3_nt: TGTGCCAGCAGTCCACAGAGGCGGGAGGGGTCCTACAATGAGCAGTTCTTC
j_call: TRBJ2-1
clone_size: .
d_call: TRBD2
cdr3_length: 17
v_call: TRBV25-1

cdr3_aa: CASSRGTGFSSYEQYF
cdr3_nt: TGTGCCAGCAGCCGAGGGACAGGCTTTAGCTCCTACGAGCAGTACTTC
j_call: TRBJ2-7
clone_size: .
d_call: TRBD1
cdr3_length: 16
v_call: TRBV27

cdr3_aa: CASSVWGQSYNEQFF
cdr3_nt: TGTGCCAGCAGTGTGTGGGGGCAATCCTACAATGAGCAGTTCTTC
j_call: TRBJ2-1
clone_size: .
d_call: .
cdr3_length: 15
v_call: TRBV2

cdr3_aa: CASSPRAGSGDEQFF
cdr3_nt: TGTGCCAGCTCACCACGAGCGGGTAGCGGGGATGAGCAGTTCTTC
j_call: TRBJ2-1
clone_size: .
d_call: TRBD2
cdr3_length: 15
v_call: TRBV18

cdr3_aa: CASSAGSANNNQPQHF
cdr3_nt: TGTGCCAGCTCAGCGGGGTCGGCTAATAACAATCAGCCCCAGCATTTT
j_call: TRBJ1-5
clone_size: .
d_call: .
cdr3_length: 16
v_call: TRBV18

cdr3_aa: CASSGPGSLGIEQYF
cdr3_nt: TGCGCCAGCAGCGGGCCAGGCTCCCTAGGTATCGAGCAGTACTTC
j_call: TRBJ2-7
clone_size: .
d_call: .
cdr3_length: 15
v_call: TRBV5-1

cdr3_aa: CASSQAGGRAYEQYF
cdr3_nt: TGCGCCAGCAGCCAAGCGGGCGGGAGGGCCTACGAGCAGTACTTC
j_call: TRBJ2-7
clone_size: once
d_call: TRBD2
cdr3_length: 15
v_call: TRBV4-1

cdr3_aa: CASSPDRDAYNEQFF
cdr3_nt: TGTGCCAGCTCCCCAGACAGGGACGCCTACAATGAGCAGTTCTTC
j_call: TRBJ2-1
clone_size: .
d_call: TRBD1
cdr3_length: 15
v_call: TRBV6-5

cdr3_aa: CSGRDRGPAFF
cdr3_nt: TGCAGCGGCCGGGACAGGGGGCCAGCTTTCTTT
j_call: TRBJ1-1
clone_size: .
d_call: TRBD1
cdr3_length: 11
v_call: TRBV29-1

cdr3_aa: CASSSQGALWETQYF
cdr3_nt: TGTGCCAGCAGCTCCCAGGGGGCGCTTTGGGAGACCCAGTACTTC
j_call: TRBJ2-5
clone_size: .
d_call: TRBD1
cdr3_length: 15
v_call: TRBV7-8

cdr3_aa: CASRVGLGDSSYGYTF
cdr3_nt: TGTGCCAGTAGGGTCGGTCTTGGGGACAGTTCCTATGGCTACACCTTC
j_call: TRBJ1-2
clone_size: .
d_call: TRBD1
cdr3_length: 16
v_call: TRBV19

cdr3_aa: CASSLRRTVRSPLHF
cdr3_nt: TGTGCCAGCAGCTTGCGCCGGACAGTCAGATCACCCCTCCACTTT
j_call: TRBJ1-6
clone_size: .
d_call: .
cdr3_length: 15
v_call: TRBV5-6

cdr3_aa: CARDYGYEQYF
cdr3_nt: TGTGCCCGGGACTACGGCTACGAGCAGTACTTC
j_call: TRBJ2-7
clone_size: .
d_call: TRBD2
cdr3_length: 11
v_call: TRBV27

cdr3_aa: CASRKQGRTDTQYF
cdr3_nt: TGTGCCAGCAGGAAACAGGGTCGCACAGATACGCAGTATTTT
j_call: TRBJ2-3
clone_size: .
d_call: .
cdr3_length: 14
v_call: TRBV27

cdr3_aa: CASSGQGGLTTGANVLTF
cdr3_nt: TGCGCCAGCAGCGGCCAGGGGGGCTTGACGACTGGGGCCAACGTCCTGACTTTC
j_call: TRBJ2-6
clone_size: .
d_call: .
cdr3_length: 18
v_call: TRBV5-1

cdr3_aa: CASISHVGASGSNEQFF
cdr3_nt: TGTGCCAGCATTTCCCATGTGGGGGCTAGCGGGAGTAATGAGCAGTTCTTC
j_call: TRBJ2-1
clone_size: once
d_call: TRBD2
cdr3_length: 17
v_call: TRBV27

cdr3_aa: CARNTAQETQYF
cdr3_nt: TGTGCCAGAAACACGGCCCAAGAGACCCAGTACTTC
j_call: TRBJ2-5
clone_size: .
d_call: .
cdr3_length: 12
v_call: TRBV5-8

cdr3_aa: CASSPGPGGNQPQHF
cdr3_nt: TGTGCCAGCAGTCCCGGGCCGGGGGGCAATCAGCCCCAGCATTTT
j_call: TRBJ1-5
clone_size: .
d_call: .
cdr3_length: 15
v_call: TRBV6-6

cdr3_aa: CASSLVAGTPYEQYF
cdr3_nt: TGCGCCAGCAGCTTGGTGGCGGGAACTCCCTACGAGCAGTACTTC
j_call: TRBJ2-7
clone_size: .
d_call: .
cdr3_length: 15
v_call: TRBV5-1

cdr3_aa: CARTWQYQETQYF
cdr3_nt: TGTGCCAGAACGTGGCAATACCAAGAGACCCAGTACTTC
j_call: TRBJ2-5
clone_size: .
d_call: .
cdr3_length: 13
v_call: TRBV27

cdr3_aa: CASSEVAGDSFF
cdr3_nt: TGTGCCAGCAGTGAGGTAGCGGGAGATTCGTTCTTC
j_call: TRBJ2-1
clone_size: .
d_call: TRBD2
cdr3_length: 12
v_call: TRBV25-1

cdr3_aa: CASSTGTGPPYEQYF
cdr3_nt: TGTGCCAGCAGTACCGGGACAGGGCCTCCCTACGAGCAGTACTTC
j_call: TRBJ2-7
clone_size: .
d_call: TRBD1
cdr3_length: 15
v_call: TRBV6-4

cdr3_aa: CASRNAQGSNQPQHF
cdr3_nt: TGTGCCAGCAGAAACGCACAGGGTAGCAATCAGCCCCAGCATTTT
j_call: TRBJ1-5
clone_size: .
d_call: .
cdr3_length: 15
v_call: TRBV6-5

cdr3_aa: CASSYPGGSGSIGELFF
cdr3_nt: TGTGCCAGCAGCTACCCTGGGGGTAGCGGGAGTATTGGGGAGCTGTTTTTT
j_call: TRBJ2-2
clone_size: .
d_call: TRBD2
cdr3_length: 17
v_call: TRBV7-2

cdr3_aa: CASSQGLAGMETQYF
cdr3_nt: TGCGCCAGCAGCCAAGGACTAGCGGGAATGGAGACCCAGTACTTC
j_call: TRBJ2-5
clone_size: .
d_call: TRBD2
cdr3_length: 15
v_call: TRBV4-1

cdr3_aa: CASSLDRDGSRWQFF
cdr3_nt: TGTGCCAGCAGCCTGGATAGGGACGGGAGTAGGTGGCAGTTCTTC
j_call: TRBJ2-1
clone_size: .
d_call: .
cdr3_length: 15
v_call: TRBV5-4

cdr3_aa: CASSSGQFSGNTIYF
cdr3_nt: TGTGCCAGCAGCTCCGGACAGTTCTCTGGAAACACCATATATTTT
j_call: TRBJ1-3
clone_size: .
d_call: .
cdr3_length: 15
v_call: TRBV7-6

cdr3_aa: CASSSGTGGSYEQYF
cdr3_nt: TGCGCCAGCAGCTCCGGGACAGGGGGTTCCTACGAGCAGTACTTC
j_call: TRBJ2-7
clone_size: once
d_call: TRBD1
cdr3_length: 15
v_call: TRBV5-1

cdr3_aa: CASSLGRVGTEAFF
cdr3_nt: TGTGCCAGCAGTTTGGGCAGGGTGGGCACTGAAGCTTTCTTT
j_call: TRBJ1-1
clone_size: .
d_call: .
cdr3_length: 14
v_call: TRBV28

cdr3_aa: CASSKPGQGLREQYF
cdr3_nt: TGTGCCAGCAGCAAACCGGGACAGGGATTGAGGGAGCAGTACTTC
j_call: TRBJ2-7
clone_size: .
d_call: TRBD1
cdr3_length: 15
v_call: TRBV13

cdr3_aa: CASGQGGSNYGYTF
cdr3_nt: TGTGCCAGCGGACAGGGAGGTTCTAACTATGGCTACACCTTC
j_call: TRBJ1-2
clone_size: .
d_call: TRBD1
cdr3_length: 14
v_call: TRBV10-3

cdr3_aa: CASSQDQGQPQHF
cdr3_nt: TGCGCCAGCAGCCAAGACCAAGGCCAGCCCCAGCATTTT
j_call: TRBJ1-5
clone_size: .
d_call: .
cdr3_length: 13
v_call: TRBV4-1

cdr3_aa: CASSRREKTDTQYF
cdr3_nt: TGTGCCAGCAGTAGGCGGGAGAAGACAGATACGCAGTATTTT
j_call: TRBJ2-3
clone_size: .
d_call: TRBD2
cdr3_length: 14
v_call: TRBV6-1